This TCR beta chain was identified during a study of metastatic and nonmetastatic thyroid tumors. Study at large: The study looked at repertoires side by side in blood and in tumor or nodule tissue from malignant and benign thyroid patients.

Per the original methods: A papillary thyroid cancer distant-metastasis classifier was built from CDR3 differences across clinicopathological groups. With MiXCR, TCRdb reprocessed the PCR reads. V and J calls and clone size were set by TCRdb, not the authors. This repertoire shows under 100,000 clones, around 9.1% found once; its top ten account for roughly 10%. Germline CDR1 reads SEHNR; CDR2 reads FQNEAQ (reference sequence). Trimming left V 0 bases short and J 0 bases short, with 6 bases between. The CDR3 consists of 15 residues. At least ten counts were recorded for this clone. Antigen unknown. General study points: It was reported that TCR beta diversity was significantly higher in malignant thyroid tumors than benign nodules, in blood and tumor.

Treatment of any kind had been given to no patient before thyroid surgery. Sequenced sample: blood. The TCR comes from a female donor with papillary thyroid cancer or a benign thyroid nodule (not recorded which). Some clones in this sample may be carry-over from other donors' samples. J is TRBJ2-1 and V is TRBV7-9, with unresolved D. CDR3 DNA sequence: TGTGCCAGCAGCTTAGCGACCAGCTCCTACAATGAGCAGTTCTTC. It encodes CASSLATSSYNEQFF.